The 14 T cell receptor beta chains presented below share a single source sample, sequenced in a study of T-cell reconstitution after alpha-beta-depleted transplantation in children. Preparation of the TCRbeta library involved a method that used unique molecular identifiers. MiXCR, run by TCRdb on the PCR reads, gives a single entry per CDR3 protein. The data contain around 580,000 distinct CDR3 sequences, 20% to 25% of them singletons. Material: PBMCs, mostly from graft donor cells, obtained 360 days after TCRalphabeta/CD19-depleted stem cell transplant. All receptors come from a boy under three years old who had a stem cell transplant for acute myeloid leukemia, so the T cells may come from the graft donor.

This clonotype was seen repeatedly, ten times or more. The chain couples TRBV5-1 to TRBJ2-1, with 9 positions matching TRBD1. This CDR3 region has 18 residues. CDR1 and CDR2 from the germline V gene are SGHRS and YFSETQ. After removal of 4 bases from V and 5 bases from J, the junction contained 16 bases not matched to a gene. The CDR3 DNA follows: TGCGCCAGCAGCCAGCCCGGCCGCCGGGACAGGGTGGACAATGAGCAGTTCTTC. It codes for CASSQPGRRDRVDNEQFF. The variable domain in full, with the rest retrieved from reference TRBV5-1 and TRBJ2-1, is KAGVTQTPRYLIKTRGQQVTLSCSPISGHRSVSWYQQTPGQGLQFLFEYFSETQRNKGNFPGRFSGRQFSNSRSEMNVSTLELGDSALYLCASSQPGRRDRVDNEQFFGPGTRLTVL.

CDR3: CASRAGPYGYTF. The CDR3 nucleotides are TGTGCCAGCAGGGCAGGGCCCTATGGCTACACCTTC. This sequence joins TRBV6-5 and TRBJ1-2; perhaps TRBD1 as D (5 bases). The CDR3 loop spans 12 amino acids. The V gene lost 6 bases and the J gene lost 4 bases, with 9 bases spanning the gap. Per the germline V gene, CDR1 is MNHEY and CDR2 is SVGAGI.

This clonotype was picked up a small number of times. The chain recombines TRBV11-2 with TRBJ1-4; D is undetermined. The ends were cut back, 2 bases at V and 3 bases at J, with 16 bases in the middle. Per the germline V gene, CDR1 is SGHAT and CDR2 is FQNNGV. The CDR3 spans 17 residues. The CDR3 here is CASSLRWRATANEKLFF. The CDR3 DNA sequence: TGTGCCAGCAGCTTACGGTGGCGCGCAACGGCTAATGAAAAACTGTTTTTT.

This rearrangement joins TRBV7-9 to TRBJ1-5; D unresolved. V was pared by 3 bases and J by 4 bases, with 7 bases between. Germline V gene data show CDR1 as SEHNR and CDR2 as FQNEAQ (reference sequence). The CDR3 has 13 amino acids. Here the CDR3 DNA reads TGTGCCAGCAGCTTCAATGGTAATCAGCCCCAGCATTTT. It yields the protein CASSFNGNQPQHF.

The J gene is TRBJ2-1, the V gene TRBV9, with D possibly TRBD2 on 5 matching bases. Germline values: CDR1 SGDLS, CDR2 YYNGEE. This CDR3 comprises 17 residues. V lost 0 bases and J lost 0, with 13 bases in between. This chain's CDR3 is CASSVAGIPSSYNEQFF. DNA for the CDR3: TGTGCCAGCAGCGTAGCCGGGATACCCAGCTCCTACAATGAGCAGTTCTTC.

This clonotype was detected a few times. This chain links TRBV4-3 with TRBJ2-2; D not certain. The V end lost 0 bases, the J end lost 13 bases, and 12 bases lay between the germline ends. This CDR3 has 13 amino acids. CDR1 is LGHNA, CDR2 YSLEER, per germline. CDR3 in amino acids: CASSQDRRRGLFF. CDR3 nucleotide sequence: TGCGCCAGCAGCCAAGATCGACGGCGTGGGCTGTTTTTT.

This chain connects TRBV15 to TRBJ1-5; TRBD1 agrees at 8 bases. V was clipped by 1 base and J by 0 bases; unmatched bases: 11. CDR3 size: 19 residues. Germline lookup yields CDR1 LNHNV and CDR2 YYDKDF (reference sequence). The CDR3 here is CATSRALDRGGLSNQPQHF. The CDR3 DNA follows: TGTGCCACCAGCAGAGCTCTCGACAGGGGAGGCCTTAGCAATCAGCCCCAGCATTTT. Combining the CDR3 with reference TRBV15 and TRBJ1-5 gives the whole variable domain DAMVIQNPRYQVTQFGKPVTLSCSQTLNHNVMYWYQQKSSQAPKLLFHYYDKDFNNEADTPDNFQSRRPNTSFCFLDIRSPGLGDTAMYLCATSRALDRGGLSNQPQHFGDGTRLSIL.

This clonotype was seen a few times. The junction differs from germline at one of its ends, possibly a read error. V usage is TRBV6-2 or TRBV6-3 and J usage is TRBJ1-6; D call uncertain. From germline, CDR1 is MNHEY and CDR2 SVGEGT. The CDR3 sequence is 11 residues long. In nucleotides, the CDR3 is TGTGCCAGCAGAAGAACTTCAGCCCTCCACTTT. Its translation is CASRRTSALHF.

The gene calls are TRBV2 and TRBJ1-5; TRBD1 aligns across 7 bases. Germline loops: CDR1 SNHLY, CDR2 FYNNEI. The CDR3 contains 15 residues. With 7 bases clipped from V and 4 bases from J, the junction kept 10 bases outside the gene matches. CDR3 amino acids: CASKPDRVVNQPQHF. In DNA, the CDR3 is TGTGCCAGCAAACCCGACAGGGTTGTAAATCAGCCCCAGCATTTT.

This clonotype was observed a handful of times. The chain joins TRBV2 to TRBJ1-2; D is undetermined. Trimming pared 6 bases from V and 6 bases from J, leaving 14 bases between. There are 13 residues in the CDR3. Germline CDR1 and CDR2: SNHLY and FYNNEI. CDR3 sequence (DNA): TGTGCCAGCAGGCTAGCGGCTAGCAATGGCTACACCTTC. Amino acid sequence: CASRLAASNGYTF.

This chain links TRBV10-3 with TRBJ1-5; 7 positions agree with TRBD1. Looked up from germline, CDR1 is ENHRY and CDR2 is SYGVKD. This CDR3 spans 16 amino acids. V lost 3 bases to trimming and J lost 5 bases; unmatched junction nucleotides: 10. The CDR3 nucleotides are TGTGCCATCAGTGAACCGGGACAGCCAAAGGATCAGCCCCAGCATTTT. Translated, it gives CAISEPGQPKDQPQHF.

The chain links TRBV20-1 to TRBJ2-5, with D perhaps given as TRBD1 or TRBD2 (7 bases each). The CDR3 is 15 residues long. Looked up from germline, CDR1 is DFQATT and CDR2 is SNEGSKA (reference sequence). Trimming took off 0 bases at V and 6 bases at J, with 17 bases between the two ends. The CDR3 region has the DNA TGCAGTGCTAGAGATCCCCAGGGGGGGCGTAAGACCCAGTACTTC. It codes for CSARDPQGGRKTQYF.

This clonotype appeared many times. The chain joins TRBV12-3 or TRBV12-4 to TRBJ2-3; no firm D call. This CDR3 is 14 amino acids long. V was pared by 3 bases and J by 4 bases, with 11 bases between. The CDR3 protein is CASSFGPVPDTQYF. CDR3 sequence (DNA): TGTGCCAGCAGTTTTGGGCCAGTACCAGATACGCAGTATTTT.

This sequence joins TRBV11-2 and TRBJ1-3; maybe TRBD1 (6 bases). The CDR3 sequence is 16 residues long. In germline, CDR1 is SGHAT, CDR2 FQNNGV. Trimming shortened V by 4 bases and J by 2 bases, and 15 bases separated the two germline ends. CDR3: CASSSFRGTTGNTIYF. In nucleotides, the CDR3 is TGTGCCAGCAGCTCGTTCAGGGGTACGACTGGAAACACCATATATTTT.